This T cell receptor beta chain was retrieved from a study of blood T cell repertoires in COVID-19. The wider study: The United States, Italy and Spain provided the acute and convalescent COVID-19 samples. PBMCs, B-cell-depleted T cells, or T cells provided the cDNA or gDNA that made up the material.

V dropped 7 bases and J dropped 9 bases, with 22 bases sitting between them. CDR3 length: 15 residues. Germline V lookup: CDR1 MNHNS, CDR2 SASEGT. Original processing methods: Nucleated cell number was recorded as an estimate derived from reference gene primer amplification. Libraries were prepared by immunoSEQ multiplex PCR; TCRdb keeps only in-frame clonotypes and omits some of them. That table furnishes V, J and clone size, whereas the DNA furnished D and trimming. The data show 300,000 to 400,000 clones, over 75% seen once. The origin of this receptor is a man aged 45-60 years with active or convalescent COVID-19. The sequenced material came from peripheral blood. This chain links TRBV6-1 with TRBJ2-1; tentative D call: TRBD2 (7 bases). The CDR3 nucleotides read TGTGCCAGCACTCTAGGGAGGGGGGGTTCCAGTGAGCAGTTCTTC. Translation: CASTLGRGGSSEQFF.